This T cell receptor (beta chain) was identified during a study of T cells in Graves' hyperthyroidism and ophthalmopathy. Study-wide context: The blood sample was taken at first diagnosis, before treatment began.

Across 18 months, stable Graves' hyperthyroidism was marked by no progression to ophthalmopathy. This clonotype has a handful of counts. Its target is not known. Germline V CDR1 and CDR2: LNHDA, SQIVND (reference sequence). This CDR3 is 13 amino acids long. Between the trimmed V and J ends, which lost 3 bases and 5 bases, there was a span of 10 bases. There were TCR beta CDR3 regions amplified from RNA transcripts. HTBI primers were used for first-round RT-PCR of the TCR CDR3. In TCRdb, the multiplex PCR reads were re-called with MiXCR into one record per CDR3 protein. The sample has more than 500,000 distinct CDR3 sequences, approximately 15% seen once. Study-wide results and limits: Ophthalmopathy was separated from stable hyperthyroidism by a 13 V-J model. Prediction of ophthalmopathy progression came a median roughly 7.1 months pre-onset.

This receptor was obtained from a woman aged 40 to 50 with Graves' hyperthyroidism. Sequenced sample: blood. The gene calls are TRBV19 and TRBJ2-5; D gene ambiguous. CDR3 DNA sequence: TGTGCCAGTAGTATGGGTCCCTCGGAGACCCAGTACTTC. This encodes CASSMGPSETQYF.